This T cell receptor beta chain was documented in a study of T-cell reconstitution after alpha-beta-depleted transplantation in children. V lost 2 bases, J lost 4 bases, and 9 bases stayed unmatched. The CDR3 spans 16 residues. The germline V gene has CDR1 SGDLS and CDR2 YYNGEE. Unique molecular identifiers were used to barcode this TCRbeta library. Via MiXCR, TCRdb re-called the PCR reads, giving one row per CDR3 protein. The sample yields around 670,000 distinct CDR3 sequences, less than 15% seen once. The sequence came from a girl under 10 years old with congenital amegakaryocytic thrombocytopenia, due to receive a stem cell transplant. This specimen consisted of PBMCs, obtained before TCRalphabeta/CD19-depleted stem cell transplant. This sequence joins TRBV9 and TRBJ2-3; 8 bases fit TRBD2. The CDR3 coding sequence is TGTGCCAGCAGCGTTGGAGCGGGAGTACGTGCAGATACGCAGTATTTT. Its translation is CASSVGAGVRADTQYF.